This is a list of T cell receptor beta chains from one sample in a study of T cells in Graves' hyperthyroidism and ophthalmopathy. From the multiplex PCR reads, TCRdb called clonotypes with MiXCR, one entry per CDR3 protein. The sample consists of a few hundred thousand distinct CDR3 sequences, approximately 18% of them appearing once. Sequences were obtained from blood. The receptors were sampled from a man between 45 and 60 years old with Graves' ophthalmopathy. Both conserved end residues are part of each CDR3. The D gene is left open where the match is weak. Size tells how often a clone was seen (once, few, many) or the class of an expanded clone, and some rows leave it out.

d_call	clone_size	j_call	v_call	cdr3_aa	cdr3_nt
-	many	TRBJ1-2	TRBV28	CASSPDSISGYTF	TGTGCCAGCAGTCCGGACAGTATCTCGGGCTACACCTTC
TRBD1	-	TRBJ2-1	TRBV9	CASSVAPPGQGTYNEQFF	TGTGCCAGCAGCGTAGCTCCCCCCGGACAGGGCACCTACAATGAGCAGTTCTTC
-	many	TRBJ2-7	TRBV30	CAWSAATNPLEQYF	TGTGCCTGGAGCGCGGCGACTAATCCGTTGGAGCAGTACTTC
-	many	TRBJ2-3	TRBV6-1	CASRATADTQYF	TGTGCCAGCAGGGCTACGGCAGATACGCAGTATTTT
TRBD1	-	TRBJ2-2	TRBV5-1	CASSLQTGTGELFF	TGCGCCAGCAGCTTGCAGACAGGGACCGGGGAGCTGTTTTTT
-	many	TRBJ1-1	TRBV27	CASSLAIANTEAFF	TGTGCCAGCAGTTTGGCGATCGCGAACACTGAAGCTTTCTTT
-	few	TRBJ2-7	TRBV30	CAGESQPYEQYF	TGTGCTGGGGAGAGCCAACCCTACGAGCAGTACTTC
-	many	TRBJ1-1	TRBV28	CASILQGPEAFF	TGTGCCAGCATCCTACAGGGACCTGAAGCTTTCTTT
-	few	TRBJ1-1	TRBV29-1	CSVAPTQNTEAFF	TGCAGCGTTGCTCCAACTCAGAACACTGAAGCTTTCTTT
TRBD1	-	TRBJ2-7	TRBV6-1	CASKPLPTGGSYEQYF	TGTGCCAGCAAGCCTTTACCGACAGGGGGCTCCTACGAGCAGTACTTC
TRBD1	few	TRBJ1-2	TRBV5-1	CASSPDRGRDGYTF	TGCGCCAGCAGCCCGGACAGGGGGCGTGATGGCTACACCTTC
-	many	TRBJ1-5	TRBV28	CASSSDLHQPQHF	TGTGCCAGCAGTTCGGACCTCCATCAGCCCCAGCATTTT